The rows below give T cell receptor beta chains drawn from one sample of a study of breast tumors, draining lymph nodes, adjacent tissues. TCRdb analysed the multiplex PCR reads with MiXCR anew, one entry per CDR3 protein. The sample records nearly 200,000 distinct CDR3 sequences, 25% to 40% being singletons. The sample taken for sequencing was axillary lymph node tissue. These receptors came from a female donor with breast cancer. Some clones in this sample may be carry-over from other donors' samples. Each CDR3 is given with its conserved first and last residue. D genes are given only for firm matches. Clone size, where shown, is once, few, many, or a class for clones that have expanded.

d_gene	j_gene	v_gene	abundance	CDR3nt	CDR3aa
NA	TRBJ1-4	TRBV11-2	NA	TGTGCCAGCAGCCGAGAAGGGCCCGGCATAGGTGAAAAACTGTTTTTT	CASSREGPGIGEKLFF
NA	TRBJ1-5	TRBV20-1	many	TGCAGTGCTAGAGACAAAGGGACGGTACAGCCCCAGCATTTT	CSARDKGTVQPQHF
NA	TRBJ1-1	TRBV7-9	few	TGTGCCAGCAGCTTGGAGAGGAACACTGAAGCTTTCTTT	CASSLERNTEAFF
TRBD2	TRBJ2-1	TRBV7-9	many	TGTGCCAGCAGTTGGCTAGCGGGGGACTACAATGAGCAGTTCTTC	CASSWLAGDYNEQFF
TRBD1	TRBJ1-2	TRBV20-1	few	TGCAGTGCTGGGACAGCAAACTATGGCTCCACCTTC	CSAGTANYGSTF
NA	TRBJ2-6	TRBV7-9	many	TGTGCCAGCCCTATAGGTGCAGGGTGGGGATCTGGGGCCAACGTCCTGACTTTC	CASPIGAGWGSGANVLTF
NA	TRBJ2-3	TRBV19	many	TGTGCCAGTAGCTTGGGGGGACACCGGAGGGTCACAGATACGCAGTATTTT	CASSLGGHRRVTDTQYF
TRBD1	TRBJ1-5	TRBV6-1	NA	TGTGCCAGCAGTAAGACAGGGAATGATCAGCCCCAGCATTTT	CASSKTGNDQPQHF
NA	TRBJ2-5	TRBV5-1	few	TGCGCCAGCAGCCTCGACAGTCGGCGGGACACCCAGTACTTC	CASSLDSRRDTQYF
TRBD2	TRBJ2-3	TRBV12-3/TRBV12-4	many	TGTGCCAGCAGAATTGAGTTGGCTAGCGGGGGCACAGATACGCAGTATTTT	CASRIELASGGTDTQYF
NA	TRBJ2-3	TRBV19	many	TGTGCCAGTAGTAGGCGGGACGAAGATACGCAGTATTTT	CASSRRDEDTQYF
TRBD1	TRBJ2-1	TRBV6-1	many	TGTGCCAGCAGGGACAGGGGGCAGTGGAATGAGCAGTTCTTC	CASRDRGQWNEQFF
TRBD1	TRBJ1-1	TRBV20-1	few	TGCAGTGCTAGAGATTCGGCCGGGACAGGGGGCTACACTGAAGCTTTCTTT	CSARDSAGTGGYTEAFF
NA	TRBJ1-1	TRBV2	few	TGTGCCAGCAGTGATCCCCAGATGAACACTGAAGCTTTCTTT	CASSDPQMNTEAFF
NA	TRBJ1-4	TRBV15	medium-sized	TGTGCCACCAGCAGAGTTAATCAGGGAGGCTGGGATGAAAAACTGTTTTTT	CATSRVNQGGWDEKLFF
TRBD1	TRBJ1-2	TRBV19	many	TGTGCCAGTAGCCCAACTGGGCAGGGGGACTATGGCTACACCTTC	CASSPTGQGDYGYTF
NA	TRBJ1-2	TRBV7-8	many	TGTGCCAGCAGCTCCACCGTGGGCCCGGGGGGCTACACCTTC	CASSSTVGPGGYTF
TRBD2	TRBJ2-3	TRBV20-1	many	TGCAGTGCTCCTGGACTAGCGGGGGCGCAGTATTTT	CSAPGLAGAQYF
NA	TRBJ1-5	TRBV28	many	TGTGCCAGCAGTTTCGTGAGGCAGCCCCAGCATTTT	CASSFVRQPQHF
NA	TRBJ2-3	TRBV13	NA	TGTGCTAGCTGGCCTTCCACCAACACAGATACGCAGTATTTT	CASWPSTNTDTQYF
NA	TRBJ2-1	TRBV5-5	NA	TGTGCCAGCTCACCACCGGGAGCGCGAACTACCGCTAGCTCCTACAATGAGCAGTTCTTC	CASSPPGARTTASSYNEQFF
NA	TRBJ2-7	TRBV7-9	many	TGTGCCAGCAGTAACCCCACGGGGGAGTCCCCCTACGAGCAGTACTTC	CASSNPTGESPYEQYF
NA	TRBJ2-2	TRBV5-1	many	TGCGCCTCACACCCGGGGACGAACACCGGGGAGCTGTTTTTT	CASHPGTNTGELFF
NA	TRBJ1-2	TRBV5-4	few	TGTGCCAGCAGCATAAACCGAGGGGGGGCCTATGGCTACACCTTC	CASSINRGGAYGYTF
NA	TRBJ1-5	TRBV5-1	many	TGCGCCAGCAGCTTGAGTGGCAATCAGCCCCAGCATTTT	CASSLSGNQPQHF
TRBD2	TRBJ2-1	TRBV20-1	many	TGCAGTGCTAGAGTTTCTTTAGCGGGAGTAGCCAATGAGCAGTTCTTC	CSARVSLAGVANEQFF
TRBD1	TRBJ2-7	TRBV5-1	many	TGCGCCAGCACCGTTCAGGGGGCTGGCGAGCAGTACTTC	CASTVQGAGEQYF
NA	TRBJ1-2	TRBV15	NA	TGTGCCACCAGCAGGGCCCGAGGGAGCTCGACTAACTATGGCTACACCTTC	CATSRARGSSTNYGYTF
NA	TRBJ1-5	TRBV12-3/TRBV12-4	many	TGTGCCAGCAGTTTGCCAGGGAAAAGCAATCAGCCCCAGCATTTT	CASSLPGKSNQPQHF
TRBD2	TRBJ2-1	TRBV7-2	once	TGTGCCAGCAGCCAAGGGGGGCAGGGACTAGCGGGAGACCATAAGCAGTTCTTC	CASSQGGQGLAGDHKQFF
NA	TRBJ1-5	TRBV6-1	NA	TGTGCCAGCAATCATTTCCGGGACCAGCCCCAGCATTTT	CASNHFRDQPQHF
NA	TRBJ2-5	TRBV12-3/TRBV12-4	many	TGTGCCAGCAGTTTCGGAGCAGGGACCGAGACCCAGTACTTC	CASSFGAGTETQYF
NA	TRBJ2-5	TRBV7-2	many	TGTGCCAGCAGCTACGACAGTCGTGAGACCCAGTACTTC	CASSYDSRETQYF
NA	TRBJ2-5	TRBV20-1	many	TGCAGTGCTCAAGCTAACCAAGAGACCCAGTACTTC	CSAQANQETQYF
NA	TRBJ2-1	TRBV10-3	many	TGTGCCATCAGTGAGTCCCAGTTGGGGCCCCACAATGAGCAGTTCTTC	CAISESQLGPHNEQFF
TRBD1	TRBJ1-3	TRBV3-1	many	TGTGCCAGCAGCCAAGGGACAGGACACTACGGAAACACCATATATTTT	CASSQGTGHYGNTIYF
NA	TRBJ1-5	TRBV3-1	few	TGTGCCAGCAGCCAAGGGACATCTTATAGCAATCAGCCCCAGCATTTT	CASSQGTSYSNQPQHF
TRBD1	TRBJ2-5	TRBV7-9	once	TGTGCCAGCAGCTTAGAGACAGGGGGAGGTGAGACCCAGTACTTC	CASSLETGGGETQYF
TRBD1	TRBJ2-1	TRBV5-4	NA	TGTGCCAGCAGCTCGGGGGACAGGTATAATGAGCAGTTCTTC	CASSSGDRYNEQFF
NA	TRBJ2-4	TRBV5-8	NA	TGTGCCAGCAGCGCCCCCCCCACGGACATTCAGTACTTC	CASSAPPTDIQYF
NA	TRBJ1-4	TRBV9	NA	TGTGCCAGCAACTACAGCCGAGATGAAAAACTGTTTTTT	CASNYSRDEKLFF
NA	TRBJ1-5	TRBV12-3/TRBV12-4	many	TGTGCCAGCAGTTCGGATTATCAGCCCCAGCATTTT	CASSSDYQPQHF
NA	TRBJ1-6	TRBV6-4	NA	TGTGCCAGCACTCATCCAGGGAAATCCTATAATTCACCCCTCCACTTT	CASTHPGKSYNSPLHF
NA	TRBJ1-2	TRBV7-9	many	TGTGCCAGCAGCCTAGACGGAAGGGGCTACACCTTC	CASSLDGRGYTF
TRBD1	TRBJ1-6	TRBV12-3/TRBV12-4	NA	TGTGCCAGCAGCTTGGACCACGGGACAGAGGTTTCACCCCTCCACTTT	CASSLDHGTEVSPLHF
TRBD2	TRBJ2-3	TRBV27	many	TGTGCCAGCAGTCCGGGACTAGCGGCCATATCACGTTTT	CASSPGLAAISRF
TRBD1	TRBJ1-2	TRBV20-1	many	TGCAGTGCTTTGGGACAGGCTTATGGCTCCACCTTC	CSALGQAYGSTF
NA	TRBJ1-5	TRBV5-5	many	TGTGCCAGCAGCTTCCGAGGGGTGGGCAATCAGCCCCAGCATTTT	CASSFRGVGNQPQHF
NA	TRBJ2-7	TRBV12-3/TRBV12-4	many	TGTGCCAGCAGTCCCTGGACGGCGTCCTACGAGCAGTACTTC	CASSPWTASYEQYF
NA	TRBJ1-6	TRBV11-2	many	TGTGCCAGCAGCTTAAGAGGGGTAATTGAAACGGCTTCACCCCTCCACTTT	CASSLRGVIETASPLHF
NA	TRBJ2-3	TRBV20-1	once	TGCAGTGCTGAATCCCCAGGTTCAGATACGCAGTATTTT	CSAESPGSDTQYF
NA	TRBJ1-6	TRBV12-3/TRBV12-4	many	TGTGCCAGCAGCCGACAGTGGGACTCACCCCTCCACTTT	CASSRQWDSPLHF
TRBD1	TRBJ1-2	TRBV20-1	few	TGCAGTGCTAGAGATCAAAAAGGGGGCCACTATGGCTACACCTTC	CSARDQKGGHYGYTF
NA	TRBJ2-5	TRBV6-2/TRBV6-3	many	TGTGCCAGCAGCCCCGCCCGACTTCAAGAGACCCAGTACTTC	CASSPARLQETQYF
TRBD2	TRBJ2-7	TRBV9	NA	TGTGCCAGCAGTTTACTGCCGAGCGGGAGAAACTACGAGCAGTACTTC	CASSLLPSGRNYEQYF
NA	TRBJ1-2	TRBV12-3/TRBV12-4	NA	TGTGCCAGCAGTTCCCCTCTAGGCCGAATCACATGGGGCGAAGGCTACACCTTC	CASSSPLGRITWGEGYTF
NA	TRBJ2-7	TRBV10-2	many	TGCGCCAGCAGTCAGAGATCCTACGAGCAGTACTTC	CASSQRSYEQYF
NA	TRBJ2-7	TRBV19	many	TGTGCCAGTAGTACTGCCGGGCTCCCCAGGGGGGACGAGCAGTACTTC	CASSTAGLPRGDEQYF
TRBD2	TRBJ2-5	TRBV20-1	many	TGCAGTGCTCCTGGACTAGCGGCGGAGACCCAGTACTTC	CSAPGLAAETQYF